What follows describes a single TCR beta chain. The sample holds many counts of this clonotype. The specificity of this receptor is unknown. Qualities for individual bases were not recorded, and no much larger clone is one base off. This record comes from a study of identical twins (dated by TCRdb to 2016 to 2017). The study in broad terms: To test whether fetal clonotypes persist, this study deep-sequenced TCR alpha and beta repertoires from monozygotic twins, from unrelated adults of various ages, and from cord blood. To rule out contamination, the twin experiments were replicated at different times with different library preparation protocols. Study-wide conclusions, independent of this receptor: Conclusions relied on cross-sectional statistical analysis, since the same donors could not be followed over many years. Excess twin sharing in beta out-of-frame sequences was weaker because fewer shared sequences lowered the signal-to-noise ratio. Compared with coincidental sharing between unrelated individuals, out-of-frame TCR alpha sequences shared between twins showed an excess of sequences with low generation probability. Invariant T cells such as MAIT and iNKT could partly confound zero-insertion analyses, although diverse VJ usage argued against such confounding for most clonotypes. Fewer insertions were carried by abundant cord blood beta clonotypes, a similar but weaker trend appeared in young adult naive repertoires, and no such trend appeared in memory repertoires. Out-of-frame TCR alpha sharing in monozygotic twins was systematically underestimated by recombination models, whereas sharing between unrelated individuals was in agreement with the recombination models.

The library relied on 5' RACE. Sequenced on an Illumina HiSeq 2000. Template switching introduced a universal primer binding site; the final cDNA contained a unique molecular identifier, enabling accurate counting of TCR cDNA molecules. Specific primers in the conserved constant-segment region were used to synthesize first-strand cDNA for TCR alpha and beta chains. To control for contamination, every cDNA library was double barcoded, receiving both a SMART-Mk sample barcode and Illumina barcodes. TruSeq adapter sequences, together with Illumina sample barcodes, were added in two successive PCR steps. TCR alpha and beta cDNA libraries were sequenced on the Illumina HiSeq platform with custom primers. On the study's bioinformatics: Unique molecular identifiers were extracted from raw reads with MiGEC, and CDR3 positions were determined with MiXCR. For each individual, recombination models were inferred using an EM algorithm with the repgenHMM and IGoR tools. The tcR package in R was used for shared clonotype analysis, with sharing normalized by the product of cloneset sizes. Out-of-frame nonproductive sequences were analyzed to study raw recombination free of thymic and clonal selection effects. In-frame beta chains were kept once TCRdb had trimmed the public reads at Q25 with fastp and called clones with MiXCR. Entries that share a CDR3 protein sequence are merged under the most common genes and DNA. TCRdb assigned the V and J calls; the authors' analysis was not used. The table for this sample lists 450,000 to 600,000 distinct CDR3 sequences; around 22% of them were counted only once. Of the sample, roughly 0.5% falls within the top ten clones.

Only healthy Caucasian donors were included. Three pairs of female monozygotic twins, all aged roughly 18 to 30 years, made up the twin cohort. CD4+ and CD8+ T cell populations were isolated with positive isolation kits from Invitrogen. From the cysteine up to the phenylalanine, the CDR3 has a length of 14 residues. Only CDR3 DNA is held: 42 bases, read in frame from base 1. In the germline V gene, CDR1 corresponds to KGHDR and CDR2 to SFDVKD. V is pared back by 3 bases and J by 10 bases, with 17 bases lying between the germline termini. The sample also formed part of further work on yellow fever vaccine responses in identical twins. Per that second paper: According to the authors, the vaccine-induced T cell response in identical twins seemed to be partly convergent and partly specific to each individual. The study precisely tracked vaccine-responding T cell clones in identical twins.

The sequence came from a woman under 30 in good health. Specimen: CD4+ T cells sorted from blood. This chain joins TRBV24-1 to TRBJ1-1, with no confidently assigned D gene. The CDR3 region has the sequence CATSDALWSSPAFF. Here is the DNA: TGTGCCACCAGTGATGCCTTGTGGAGCTCCCCAGCTTTCTTT.